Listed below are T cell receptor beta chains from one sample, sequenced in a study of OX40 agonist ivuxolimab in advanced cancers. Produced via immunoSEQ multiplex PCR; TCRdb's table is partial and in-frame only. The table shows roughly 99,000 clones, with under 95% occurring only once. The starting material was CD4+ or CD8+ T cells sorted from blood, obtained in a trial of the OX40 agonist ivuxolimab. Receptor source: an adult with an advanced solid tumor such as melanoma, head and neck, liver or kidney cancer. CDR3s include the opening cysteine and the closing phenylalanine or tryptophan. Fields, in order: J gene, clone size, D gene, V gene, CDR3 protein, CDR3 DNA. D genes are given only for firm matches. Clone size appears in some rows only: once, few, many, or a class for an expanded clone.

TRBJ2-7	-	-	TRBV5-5	CASSRQGYEQYF	TGTGCCAGCAGCCGTCAGGGCTACGAGCAGTACTTC
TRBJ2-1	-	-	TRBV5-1	CASSFGLDNNEQFF	TGCGCCAGCAGCTTCGGACTGGATAACAATGAGCAGTTCTTC
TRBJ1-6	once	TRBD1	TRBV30	CAWTTGNSPLHF	TGTGCCTGGACGACAGGGAATTCACCCCTCCACTTT
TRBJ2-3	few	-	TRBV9	CASSVLAIPDTQYF	TGTGCCAGCAGCGTACTAGCAATCCCAGATACGCAGTATTTT
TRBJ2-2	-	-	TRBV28	CASSSYSGTGELFF	TGTGCCAGCAGTTCATATAGCGGCACCGGGGAGCTGTTTTTT
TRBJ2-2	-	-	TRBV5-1	CASSLLLGDSVVAGELFF	TGCGCCAGCAGCTTGCTCCTCGGCGATAGCGTGGTAGCCGGGGAGCTGTTTTTT
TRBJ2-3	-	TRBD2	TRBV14	CASSLAGGYTQYF	TGTGCCAGCAGCCTAGCGGGCGGGTATACGCAGTATTTT
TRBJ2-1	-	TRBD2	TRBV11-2	CASSPPGLADNEQFF	TGTGCCAGCAGCCCCCCTGGACTAGCAGACAATGAGCAGTTCTTC
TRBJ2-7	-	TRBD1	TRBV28	CASSSGQGYEQYF	TGTGCCAGCAGTTCGGGACAGGGCTACGAGCAGTACTTC
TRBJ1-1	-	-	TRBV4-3	CASSQLQGNTEAFF	TGCGCCAGCAGCCAGTTACAGGGGAACACTGAAGCTTTCTTT